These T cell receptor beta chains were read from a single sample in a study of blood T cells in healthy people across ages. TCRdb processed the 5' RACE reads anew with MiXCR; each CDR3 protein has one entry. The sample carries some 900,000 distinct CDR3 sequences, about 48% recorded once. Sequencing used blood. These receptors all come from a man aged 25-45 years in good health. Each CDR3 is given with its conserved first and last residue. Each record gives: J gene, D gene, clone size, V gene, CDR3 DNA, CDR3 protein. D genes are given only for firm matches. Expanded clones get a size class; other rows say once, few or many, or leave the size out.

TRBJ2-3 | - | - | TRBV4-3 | TGCGCCAGCAGCCAAGATTTCAGGGGAAATACGCAGTATTTT | CASSQDFRGNTQYF
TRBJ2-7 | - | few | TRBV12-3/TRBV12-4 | TGTGCCAGCGGTACTGGGGGATCCTCCTACGAGCAGTACTTC | CASGTGGSSYEQYF
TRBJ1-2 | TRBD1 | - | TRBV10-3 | TGTGCCATCAGTGATTCGGACAGGGAACACTATGGCTACACCTTC | CAISDSDREHYGYTF
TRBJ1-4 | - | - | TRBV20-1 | TGCAGTGCCTTTAATGAAAAACTGTTTTTT | CSAFNEKLFF
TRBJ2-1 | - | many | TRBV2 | TGTGCCAGCAGTGAAAGGGTACAGGGCTCCTACAATGAGCAGTTCTTC | CASSERVQGSYNEQFF
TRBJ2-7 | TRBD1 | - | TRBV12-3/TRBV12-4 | TGTGCCAGCAGCCCGGACAGGGACTCCTACGAGCAGTACTTC | CASSPDRDSYEQYF
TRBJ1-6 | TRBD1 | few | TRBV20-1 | TGCAGTGCTGACGGCCCCGGGACAGACAATTCACCCCTCCACTTT | CSADGPGTDNSPLHF
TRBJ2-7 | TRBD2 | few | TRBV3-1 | TGTGCCAGCAGCCACTCTAGCGGGGGGAGGTACGAGCAGTACTTC | CASSHSSGGRYEQYF
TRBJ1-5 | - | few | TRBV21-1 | TGTGCCAGCAGCAAAGTATTGGCTTGTGGCAATCAGCCCCAGCATTTT | CASSKVLACGNQPQHF
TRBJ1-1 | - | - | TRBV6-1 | TGTGCCAGCTGCTATATGAACACTGAAGCTTTCTTT | CASCYMNTEAFF
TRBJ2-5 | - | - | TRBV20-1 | TGCAGTGCTAGTCCACTATCTAGGCGGGAGACCCAGTACTTC | CSASPLSRRETQYF
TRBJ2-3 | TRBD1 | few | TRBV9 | TGTGCCAGCAGCCCCGAGGGGGCAAGGGATACGCAGTATTTT | CASSPEGARDTQYF
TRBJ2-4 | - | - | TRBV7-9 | TGTGCCAGCAGTTCCAAGTTATACATTCAGTACTTC | CASSSKLYIQYF
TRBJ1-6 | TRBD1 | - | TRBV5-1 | TGCGCCAGCAGCCCTGGGGACAGGAGCTCCTATAATTCACCCCTCCACTTT | CASSPGDRSSYNSPLHF
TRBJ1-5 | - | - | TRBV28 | TGTGCCAGCAGTTTTAATCAGCCCCAGCATTTT | CASSFNQPQHF
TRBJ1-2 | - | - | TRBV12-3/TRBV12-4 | TGTGCCAGCAGCCCAGGGTACGGAAATGGTGGCTACACCTTC | CASSPGYGNGGYTF
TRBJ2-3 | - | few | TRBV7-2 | TGTGCCAGCAGCCGGGGAAGAGTTATCGACACAGATACGCAGTATTTT | CASSRGRVIDTDTQYF
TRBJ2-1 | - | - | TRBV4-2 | TGTGCCAGCAGCCCTGGGTCGGCCGAGCAGTTCTTC | CASSPGSAEQFF
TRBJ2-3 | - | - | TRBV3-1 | TGTGCCAGCAGCCAAAGTAAGGGATCGGGCACAGATACGCAGTATTTT | CASSQSKGSGTDTQYF
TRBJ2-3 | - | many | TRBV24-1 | TGTGCCACCAGTGAATCTGCAGGCACAGATACGCAGTATTTT | CATSESAGTDTQYF
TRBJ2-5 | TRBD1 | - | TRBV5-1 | TGCGCCAGCAGCGAAGCACAGGGGGCAGGGGAGACCCAGTACTTC | CASSEAQGAGETQYF
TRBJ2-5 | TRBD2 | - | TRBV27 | TGTGCCAGCAGTTTCCTAGCGGGGGGGTTAGGAGAGACCCAGTACTTC | CASSFLAGGLGETQYF
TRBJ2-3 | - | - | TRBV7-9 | TGTGCCAGCAGCTTCAACTTAGATACGCAGTATTTT | CASSFNLDTQYF
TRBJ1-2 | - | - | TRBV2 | TGTGCCAGCAGCCAAGACAGTTTCTACTATGGCTACACCTTC | CASSQDSFYYGYTF
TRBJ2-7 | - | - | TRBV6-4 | TGTGCCAGAGTGGACGAGCAGTACTTC | CARVDEQYF
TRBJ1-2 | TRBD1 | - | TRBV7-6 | TGTGCCAGCAGCTCACAGGGGGCTGGCTACACCTTC | CASSSQGAGYTF
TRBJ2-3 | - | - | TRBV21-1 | TGTGCCAGCAGTCCGTTCGGACAGCATTGCACAGATACGCAGTATTTT | CASSPFGQHCTDTQYF
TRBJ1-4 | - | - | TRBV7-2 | TGTGCCAGCAGGGAGACCGGGACAAACGTGGAAAAACTGTTTTTT | CASRETGTNVEKLFF
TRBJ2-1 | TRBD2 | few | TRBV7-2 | TGTGCCAGCAGCTTAGTTGGTAGCGGGGGTTACAATGAGCAGTTCTTC | CASSLVGSGGYNEQFF
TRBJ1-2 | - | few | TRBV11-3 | TGTGCCAGCAGCTTTCAGGACCCCAGGTTCCATGGCTACACCTTC | CASSFQDPRFHGYTF
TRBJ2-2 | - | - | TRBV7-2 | TGTGCCAGCAGCTTCATCGGGGAGCTGTTTTTT | CASSFIGELFF
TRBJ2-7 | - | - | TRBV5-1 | TGCGCCGGCAGCTTCCAAACAGGCGAGCAGTACTTC | CAGSFQTGEQYF
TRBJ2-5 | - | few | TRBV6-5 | TGTGCCAGCAGCGGTCAGGGTTGGGAGACCCAGTACTTC | CASSGQGWETQYF
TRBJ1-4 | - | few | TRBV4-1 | TGCGCCAGCAGCCAAGAGGGAGAGGAGGCGTTTAATGAAAAACTGTTTTTT | CASSQEGEEAFNEKLFF
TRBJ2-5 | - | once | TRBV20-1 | TGCAGTGCTAGAGTCCTTGGACAACCCCTTGAGGGAGAGACCCAGTACTTC | CSARVLGQPLEGETQYF
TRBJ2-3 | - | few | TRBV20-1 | TGCAGTGCTAGAGTAGATAGGGTGATAGATACGCAGTATTTT | CSARVDRVIDTQYF
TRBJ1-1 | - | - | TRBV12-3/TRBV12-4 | TGTGCCAGCAGTCCCCGTGGTAAGGGGAAAGCTTTCTTT | CASSPRGKGKAFF
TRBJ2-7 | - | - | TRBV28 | TGTGCCAGCAGTTCACCGGGGAAAACCGCGGCGGGCGAGCAGTACTTC | CASSSPGKTAAGEQYF
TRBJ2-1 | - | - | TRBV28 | TGTGCCAGCAGTGGGCCGTTTGACAATGAGCAGTCCTTC | CASSGPFDNEQSF
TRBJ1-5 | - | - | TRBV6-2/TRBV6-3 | TGTGCCAGCAGCGAGACAGTGAAGAGCAATCAGCCCCAGCATTTT | CASSETVKSNQPQHF
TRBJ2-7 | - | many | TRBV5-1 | TGCGCCAGCAGCTTGGGCGTCAGGGCTGGCGAGCAGTACTTC | CASSLGVRAGEQYF
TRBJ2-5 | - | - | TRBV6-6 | TGTGCCAGCAGTCTCTCCGGCCGGGGGGCTCGAGAGACCCAGTACTTC | CASSLSGRGARETQYF
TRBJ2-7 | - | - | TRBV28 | TGTGCCAGCCGCGAACAGGGAAGAGGGTCCGAGCAGTACTTC | CASREQGRGSEQYF
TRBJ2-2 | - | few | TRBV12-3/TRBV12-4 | TGTGCCAGCAGCCGGGGAGGAGAGCTGTTTTTT | CASSRGGELFF
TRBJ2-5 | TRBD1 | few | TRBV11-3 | TGTGCCAGCAGCTCCCGGGACAGGGAAGAGACCCAGTACTTC | CASSSRDREETQYF
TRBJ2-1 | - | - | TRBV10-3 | TGTGCCATCAGTGCCGGGACCGAAAGCGGTGAGCAGTTCTTC | CAISAGTESGEQFF
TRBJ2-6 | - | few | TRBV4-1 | TGCGCCAGCAGCCAAGCGTTCCCATCCTCTGGGGCCAACGTCCTGACTTTC | CASSQAFPSSGANVLTF
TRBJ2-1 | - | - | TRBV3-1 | TGTGCCAGCAAGGAGGGGGCGCAAGAGACCCAGTTCTTC | CASKEGAQETQFF
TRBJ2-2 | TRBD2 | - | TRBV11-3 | TGTGCCAGCAGCTTAGTAGGGACTACCCCTAAGCTGTTTTTT | CASSLVGTTPKLFF
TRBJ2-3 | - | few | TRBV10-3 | TGTGCCATCAGTGACACCGGGGCCACAGATACGCAGTATTTT | CAISDTGATDTQYF